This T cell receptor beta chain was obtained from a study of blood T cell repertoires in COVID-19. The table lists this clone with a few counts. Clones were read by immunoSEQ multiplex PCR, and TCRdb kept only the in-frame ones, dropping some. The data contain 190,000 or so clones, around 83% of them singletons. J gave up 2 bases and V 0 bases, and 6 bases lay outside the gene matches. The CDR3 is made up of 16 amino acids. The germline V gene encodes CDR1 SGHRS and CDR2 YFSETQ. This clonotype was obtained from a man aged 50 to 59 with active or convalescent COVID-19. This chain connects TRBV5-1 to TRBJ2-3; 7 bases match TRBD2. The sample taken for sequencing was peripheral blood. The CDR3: CASSLGASGPTDTQYF. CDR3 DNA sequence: TGCGCCAGCAGCTTGGGGGCTAGCGGACCCACAGATACGCAGTATTTT. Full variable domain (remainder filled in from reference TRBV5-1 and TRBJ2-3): KAGVTQTPRYLIKTRGQQVTLSCSPISGHRSVSWYQQTPGQGLQFLFEYFSETQRNKGNFPGRFSGRQFSNSRSEMNVSTLELGDSALYLCASSLGASGPTDTQYFGPGTRLTVL.